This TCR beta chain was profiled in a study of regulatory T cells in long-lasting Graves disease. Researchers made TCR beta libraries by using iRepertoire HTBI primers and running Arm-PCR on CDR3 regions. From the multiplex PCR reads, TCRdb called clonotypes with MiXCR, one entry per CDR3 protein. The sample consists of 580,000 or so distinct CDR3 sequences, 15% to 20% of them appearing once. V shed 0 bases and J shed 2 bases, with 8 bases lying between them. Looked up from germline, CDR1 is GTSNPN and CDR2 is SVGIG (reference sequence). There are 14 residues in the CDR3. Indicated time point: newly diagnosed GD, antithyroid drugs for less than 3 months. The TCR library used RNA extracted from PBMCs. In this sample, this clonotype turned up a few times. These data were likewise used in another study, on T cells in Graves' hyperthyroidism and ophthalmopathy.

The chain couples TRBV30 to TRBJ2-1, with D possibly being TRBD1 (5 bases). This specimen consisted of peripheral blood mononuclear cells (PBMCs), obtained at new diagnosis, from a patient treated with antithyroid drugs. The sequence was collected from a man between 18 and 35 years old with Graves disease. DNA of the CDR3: TGTGCCTGGAGTGTACGACAGCCCTACAATGAGCAGTTCTTC. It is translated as CAWSVRQPYNEQFF.